The entry below gives a single T cell receptor (beta chain) sequence along with its context. The antigen is undetermined. This entry belongs to a study of shared clonotypes between healthy human individuals. Overall study results and limits: Among donors, clonotype sharing was expected to be affected by sequencing depth.

With V trimmed by 6 bases and J by 4 bases, 4 bases remained unmatched. The CDR3 totals 13 residues. Germline V gives CDR1 SGHNT, CDR2 YYREEE (reference sequence). Replicate PCRs run on unsorted PBMC used about 300 ng DNA, which was approximately 30,000 T cell genomes. Profiling relied on immunoSEQ multiplex PCR, and the TCRdb table lists in-frame clones only, not all of them. The sample shows 450,000 to 600,000 clones, 79% of them seen only once. The gene calls are TRBV5-4 and TRBJ2-5; 9 nucleotides match TRBD2. Sequencing input: PBMCs. The receptor comes from a woman aged 40 to 50 in good health. Some clones in this sample may be carry-over from other donors' samples. DNA of the CDR3: TGTGCCAGCACCCTAGCGGGGTTAGAGACCCAGTACTTC. Translating gives CASTLAGLETQYF.